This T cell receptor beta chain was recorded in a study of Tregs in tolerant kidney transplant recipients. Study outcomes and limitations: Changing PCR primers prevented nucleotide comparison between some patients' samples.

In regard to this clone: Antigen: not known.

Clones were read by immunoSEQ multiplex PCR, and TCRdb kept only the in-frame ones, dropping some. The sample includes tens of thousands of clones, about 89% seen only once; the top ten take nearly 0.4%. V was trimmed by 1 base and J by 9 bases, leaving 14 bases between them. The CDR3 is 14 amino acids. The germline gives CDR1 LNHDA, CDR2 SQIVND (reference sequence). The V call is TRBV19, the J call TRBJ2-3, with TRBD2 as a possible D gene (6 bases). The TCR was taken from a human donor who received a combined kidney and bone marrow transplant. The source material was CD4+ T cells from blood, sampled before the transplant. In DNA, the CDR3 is TGTGCCAGTAGTATAGTAGCCGGGGAGGAGACGCAGTATTTT. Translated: CASSIVAGEETQYF.